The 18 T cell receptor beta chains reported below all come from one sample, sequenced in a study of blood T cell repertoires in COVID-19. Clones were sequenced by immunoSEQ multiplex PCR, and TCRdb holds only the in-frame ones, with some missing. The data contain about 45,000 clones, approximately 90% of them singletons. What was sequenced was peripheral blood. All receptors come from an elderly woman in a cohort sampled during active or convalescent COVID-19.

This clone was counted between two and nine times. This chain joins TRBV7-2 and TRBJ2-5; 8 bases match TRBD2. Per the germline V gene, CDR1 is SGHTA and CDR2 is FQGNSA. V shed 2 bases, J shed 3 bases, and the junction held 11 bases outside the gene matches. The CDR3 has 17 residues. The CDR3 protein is CASSLRVGSGSKETQYF. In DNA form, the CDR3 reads TGTGCCAGCAGCTTACGGGTCGGGAGCGGGAGTAAAGAGACCCAGTACTTC.

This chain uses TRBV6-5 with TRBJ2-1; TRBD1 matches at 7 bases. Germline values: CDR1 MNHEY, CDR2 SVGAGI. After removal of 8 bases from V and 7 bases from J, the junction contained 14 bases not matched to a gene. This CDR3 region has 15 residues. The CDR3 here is CASGGAGTVRNEQFF. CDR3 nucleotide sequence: TGTGCCAGCGGAGGCGCCGGGACAGTTCGTAATGAGCAGTTCTTC.

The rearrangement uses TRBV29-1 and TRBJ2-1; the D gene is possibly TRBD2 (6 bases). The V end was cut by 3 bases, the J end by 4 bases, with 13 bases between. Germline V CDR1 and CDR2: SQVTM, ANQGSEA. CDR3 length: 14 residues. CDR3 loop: CSVEEGMGYNEQFF. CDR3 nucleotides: TGCAGCGTTGAGGAGGGGATGGGGTACAATGAGCAGTTCTTC.

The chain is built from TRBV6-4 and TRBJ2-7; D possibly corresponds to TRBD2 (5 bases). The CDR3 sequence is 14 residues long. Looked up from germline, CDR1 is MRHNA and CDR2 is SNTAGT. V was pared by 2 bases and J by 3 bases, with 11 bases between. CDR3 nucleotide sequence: TGTGCCAGCAGTGACCGGCGGGCCAGCTACGAGCAGTACTTC. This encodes CASSDRRASYEQYF.

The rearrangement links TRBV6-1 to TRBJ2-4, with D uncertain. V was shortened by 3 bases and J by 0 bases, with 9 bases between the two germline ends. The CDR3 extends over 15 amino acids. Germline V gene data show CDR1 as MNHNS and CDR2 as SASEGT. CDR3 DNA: TGTGCCAGCAGTGATACGGTACTAGCCAAAAACATTCAGTACTTC. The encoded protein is CASSDTVLAKNIQYF.

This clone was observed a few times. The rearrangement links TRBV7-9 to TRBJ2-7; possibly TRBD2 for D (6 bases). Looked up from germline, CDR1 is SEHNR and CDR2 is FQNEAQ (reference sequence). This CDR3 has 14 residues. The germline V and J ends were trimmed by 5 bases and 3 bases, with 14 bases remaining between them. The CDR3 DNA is TGTGCCAGCAGCCCAGCGGTAGCGGTCTACGAGCAGTACTTC. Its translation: CASSPAVAVYEQYF.

CDR3 DNA sequence: TGTGCCAGCACTCAGGACACGAACACCGGGGAGCTGTTTTTT. Translation gives CASTQDTNTGELFF. The chain employs TRBV7-2 and TRBJ2-2; tentatively, D is TRBD1 (5 bases). There are 14 residues in the CDR3. Germline CDR1 SGHTA, CDR2 FQGNSA. The V and J ends lost 7 bases and 0 bases respectively, with 9 bases between them.

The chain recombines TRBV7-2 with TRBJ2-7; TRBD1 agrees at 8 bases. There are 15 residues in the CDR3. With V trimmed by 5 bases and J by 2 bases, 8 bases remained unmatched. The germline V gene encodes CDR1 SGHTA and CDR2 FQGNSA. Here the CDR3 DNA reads TGTGCCAGCAGCACGACAAGGACAGGGACCTACGAGCAGTACTTC. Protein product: CASSTTRTGTYEQYF.

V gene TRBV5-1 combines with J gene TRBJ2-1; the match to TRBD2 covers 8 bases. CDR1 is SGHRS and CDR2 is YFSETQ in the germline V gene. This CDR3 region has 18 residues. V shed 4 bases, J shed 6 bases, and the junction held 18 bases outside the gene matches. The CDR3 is CASSPFGKTSVAGNEQFF. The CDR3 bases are TGCGCCAGCAGCCCCTTTGGGAAGACTAGCGTTGCGGGCAATGAGCAGTTCTTC.

The CDR3 spells CASSFKASGTDTQYF. Here the CDR3 DNA reads TGCGCCAGCAGCTTTAAGGCAAGCGGCACAGATACGCAGTATTTT. The rearrangement joins TRBV5-1 to TRBJ2-3; D ambiguous. Deletions cut 2 bases from V and 1 base from J, with 11 bases between. This CDR3 spans 15 amino acids. Germline V CDR1 and CDR2: SGHRS, YFSETQ.

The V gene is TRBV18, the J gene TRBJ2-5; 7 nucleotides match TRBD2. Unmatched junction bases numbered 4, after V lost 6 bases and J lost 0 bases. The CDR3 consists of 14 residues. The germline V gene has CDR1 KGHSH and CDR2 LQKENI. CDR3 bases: TGTGCCAGCTCTCCCCTAGCGGACCAAGAGACCCAGTACTTC. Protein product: CASSPLADQETQYF.

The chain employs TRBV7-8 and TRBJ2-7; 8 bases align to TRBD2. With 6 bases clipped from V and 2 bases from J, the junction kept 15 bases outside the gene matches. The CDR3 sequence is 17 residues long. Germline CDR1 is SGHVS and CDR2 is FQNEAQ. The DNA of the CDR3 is TGTGCCAGCAGTCCCCGAGGGGTTAGCGGGACCACCTACGAGCAGTACTTC. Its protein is CASSPRGVSGTTYEQYF.

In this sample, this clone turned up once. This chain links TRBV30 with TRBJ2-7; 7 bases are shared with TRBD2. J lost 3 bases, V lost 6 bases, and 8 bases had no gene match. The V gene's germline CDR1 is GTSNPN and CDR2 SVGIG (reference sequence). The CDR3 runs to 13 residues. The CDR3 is CACMGEGLYEQYF. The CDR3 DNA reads TGTGCCTGTATGGGGGAGGGCCTCTACGAGCAGTACTTC.

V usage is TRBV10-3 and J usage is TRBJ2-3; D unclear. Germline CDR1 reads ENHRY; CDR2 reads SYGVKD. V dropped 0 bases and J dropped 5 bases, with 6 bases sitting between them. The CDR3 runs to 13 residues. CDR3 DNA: TGTGCCATCAGTGAGTCGTCATTAGATACGCAGTATTTT. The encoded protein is CAISESSLDTQYF.

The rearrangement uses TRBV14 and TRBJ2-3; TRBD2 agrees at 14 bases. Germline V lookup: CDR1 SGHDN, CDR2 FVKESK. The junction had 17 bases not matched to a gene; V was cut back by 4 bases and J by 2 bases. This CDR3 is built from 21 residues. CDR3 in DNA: TGTGCCAGCAGCCGAGGGGGACTAGCGGGGGCCCGCTTACCAAACACAGATACGCAGTATTTT. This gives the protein CASSRGGLAGARLPNTDTQYF.

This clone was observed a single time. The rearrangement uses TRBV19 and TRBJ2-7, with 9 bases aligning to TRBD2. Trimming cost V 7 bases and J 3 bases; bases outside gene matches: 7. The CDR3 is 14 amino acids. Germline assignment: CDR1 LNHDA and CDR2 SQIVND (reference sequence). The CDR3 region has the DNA TGTGCCAGTACCCCTAGCGGGATGTTCTACGAGCAGTACTTC. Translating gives CASTPSGMFYEQYF.

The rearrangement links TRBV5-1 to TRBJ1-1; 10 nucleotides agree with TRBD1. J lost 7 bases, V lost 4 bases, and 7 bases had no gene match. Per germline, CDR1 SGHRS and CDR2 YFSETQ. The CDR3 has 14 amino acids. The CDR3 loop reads CASSQDRGLIEAFF. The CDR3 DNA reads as TGCGCCAGCAGCCAAGACAGGGGGCTGATTGAAGCTTTCTTT.

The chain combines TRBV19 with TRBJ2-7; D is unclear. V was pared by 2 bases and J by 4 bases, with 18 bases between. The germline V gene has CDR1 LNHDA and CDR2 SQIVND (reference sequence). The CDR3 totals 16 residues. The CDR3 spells CASSITDRRIGYEQYF. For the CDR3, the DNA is TGTGCCAGTAGTATAACCGATAGGCGGATCGGGTACGAGCAGTACTTC.